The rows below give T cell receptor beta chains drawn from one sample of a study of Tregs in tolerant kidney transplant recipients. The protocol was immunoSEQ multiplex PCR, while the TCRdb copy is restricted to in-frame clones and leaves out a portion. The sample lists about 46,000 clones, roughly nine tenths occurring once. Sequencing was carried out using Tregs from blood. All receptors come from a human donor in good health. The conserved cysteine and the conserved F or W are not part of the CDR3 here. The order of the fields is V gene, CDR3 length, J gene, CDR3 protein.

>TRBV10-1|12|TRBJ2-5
ASSRSIGSETQY
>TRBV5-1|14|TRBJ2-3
ASSYPLAVTTDTQY
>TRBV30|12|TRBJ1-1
AWSGRRGEPEAF
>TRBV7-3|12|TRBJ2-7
ASSLTPGQGEQY
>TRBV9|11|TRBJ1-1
ASSEQGHTEAF
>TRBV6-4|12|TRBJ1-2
ASSPGPPTVGYT
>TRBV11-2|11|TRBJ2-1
ASSLDPTIRRF
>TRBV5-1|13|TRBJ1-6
ASSWTSSYNSPLH
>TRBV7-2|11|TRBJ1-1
ASSLWVNTEAF
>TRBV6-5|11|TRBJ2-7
ASRGQGWFEQY
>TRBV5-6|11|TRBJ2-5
ASSLRGQETQY